This TCR beta chain was sequenced in a study of T cells in Graves' hyperthyroidism and ophthalmopathy. Study-wide results and caveats: Also found in blood were most expanded thyroid clonotypes above 0.001.

The CDR3 regions of TCR beta were amplified from RNA transcripts. With the HTBI primer set, the TCR CDR3 went through a first round of RT-PCR. TCRdb re-called the multiplex PCR reads with MiXCR, one entry per CDR3 protein. Of over 700,000 distinct CDR3 sequences listed, 35% to 40% are singletons. V gave up 6 bases and J gave up 4 bases, with 9 bases separating them. This CDR3 is 12 amino acids long. Patients were aged 18 to 65, had disease duration under 2 months, and had newly diagnosed hyperthyroidism. This clonotype was detected ten times or more. Its antigen is currently unknown. V usage is TRBV12-3 or TRBV12-4 and J usage is TRBJ1-2, with no clear D. The sequence derives from a man younger than 30 with Graves' hyperthyroidism. Sequencing was performed on blood. In DNA form, the CDR3 reads TGTGCCAGCAGACAAGGAGGCTATGGCTACACCTTC. As protein: CASRQGGYGYTF.